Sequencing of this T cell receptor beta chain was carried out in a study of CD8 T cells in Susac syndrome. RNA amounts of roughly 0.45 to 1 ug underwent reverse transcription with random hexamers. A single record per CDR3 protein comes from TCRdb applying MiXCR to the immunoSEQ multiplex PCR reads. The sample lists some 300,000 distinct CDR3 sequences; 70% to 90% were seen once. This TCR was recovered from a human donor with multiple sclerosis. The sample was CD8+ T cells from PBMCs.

The CDR3 sequence is CASSPPGARQPQHF. Written as DNA, the CDR3 is TGTGCCAGTAGTCCACCGGGGGCAAGACAGCCCCAGCATTTT. The V and J genes are TRBV19 and TRBJ1-5; tentative D call: TRBD1 (6 bases). Trimming left V 5 bases short and J 7 bases short, with 15 bases between. CDR1 and CDR2 (germline): LNHDA, SQIVND (reference sequence). CDR3 length: 14 residues.